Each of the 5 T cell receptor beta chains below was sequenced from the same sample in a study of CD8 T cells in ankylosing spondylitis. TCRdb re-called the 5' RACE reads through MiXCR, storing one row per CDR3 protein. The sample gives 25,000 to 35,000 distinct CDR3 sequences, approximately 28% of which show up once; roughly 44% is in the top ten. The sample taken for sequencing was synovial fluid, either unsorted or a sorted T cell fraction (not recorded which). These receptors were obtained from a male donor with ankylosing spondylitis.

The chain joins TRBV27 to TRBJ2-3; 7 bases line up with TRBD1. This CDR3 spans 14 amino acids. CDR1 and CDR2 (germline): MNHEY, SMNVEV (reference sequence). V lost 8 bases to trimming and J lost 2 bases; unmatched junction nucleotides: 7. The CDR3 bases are TGTGCCAGCGGCCCCAGGGGGTACACAGATACGCAGTATTTT. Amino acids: CASGPRGYTDTQYF.

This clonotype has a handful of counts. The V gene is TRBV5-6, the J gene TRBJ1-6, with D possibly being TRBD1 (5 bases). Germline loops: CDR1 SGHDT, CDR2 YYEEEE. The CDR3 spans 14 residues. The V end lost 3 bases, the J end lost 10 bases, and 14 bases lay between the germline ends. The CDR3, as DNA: TGTGCCAGCAGCTACGGGACGGGATCGTCACCCCTCCACTTT. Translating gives CASSYGTGSSPLHF.

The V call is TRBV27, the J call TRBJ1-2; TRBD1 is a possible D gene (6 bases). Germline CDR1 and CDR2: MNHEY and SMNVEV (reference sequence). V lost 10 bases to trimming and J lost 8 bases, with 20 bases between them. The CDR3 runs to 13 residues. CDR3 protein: CATIGKGEEGYTF. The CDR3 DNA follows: TGTGCCACCATCGGGAAGGGGGAGGAGGGCTACACCTTC.

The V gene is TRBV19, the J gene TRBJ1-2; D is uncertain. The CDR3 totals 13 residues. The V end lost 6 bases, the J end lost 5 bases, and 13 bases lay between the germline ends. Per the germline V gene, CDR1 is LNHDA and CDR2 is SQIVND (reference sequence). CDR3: CASSLSPLYGYTF. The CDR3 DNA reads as TGTGCCAGTAGCCTAAGCCCTCTTTATGGCTACACCTTC.

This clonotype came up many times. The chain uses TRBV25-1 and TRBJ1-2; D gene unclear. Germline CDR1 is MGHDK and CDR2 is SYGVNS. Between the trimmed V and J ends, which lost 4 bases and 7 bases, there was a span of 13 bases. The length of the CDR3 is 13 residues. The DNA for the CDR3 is TGTGCCAGCAGTGTGGGCGGGATCGTTGGCTACACCTTC. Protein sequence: CASSVGGIVGYTF.